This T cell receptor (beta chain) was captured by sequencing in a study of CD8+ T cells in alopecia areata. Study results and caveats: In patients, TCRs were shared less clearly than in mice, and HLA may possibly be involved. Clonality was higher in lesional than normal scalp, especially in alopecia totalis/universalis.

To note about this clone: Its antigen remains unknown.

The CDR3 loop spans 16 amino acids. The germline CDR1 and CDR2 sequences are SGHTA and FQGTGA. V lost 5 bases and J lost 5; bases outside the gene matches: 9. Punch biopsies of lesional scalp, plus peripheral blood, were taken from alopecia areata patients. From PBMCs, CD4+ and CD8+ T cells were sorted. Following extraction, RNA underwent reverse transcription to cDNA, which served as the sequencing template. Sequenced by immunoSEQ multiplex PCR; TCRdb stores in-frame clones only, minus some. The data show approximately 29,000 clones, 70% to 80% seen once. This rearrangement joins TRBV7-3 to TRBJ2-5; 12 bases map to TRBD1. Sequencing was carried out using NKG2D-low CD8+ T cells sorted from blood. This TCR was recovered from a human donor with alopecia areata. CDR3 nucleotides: TGTGCCAGCAGCCTGATCGGGACAGGGGGCTTGGAGACCCAGTACTTC. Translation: CASSLIGTGGLETQYF.